This passage covers 3 T cell receptor beta chains from one sample sequenced in a study of blood T cell repertoires in COVID-19. TCRdb keeps only in-frame clones here, not all; method: immunoSEQ multiplex PCR. Altogether 70,000 to 95,000 clones are present, roughly 88% being singletons, with the ten largest covering about 22%. The specimen sequenced was peripheral blood. Receptors originate from a woman in her forties or fifties with acute or convalescent COVID-19.

The chain recombines TRBV25-1 with TRBJ1-2, with D maybe TRBD1 (6 bases). Trimming cost V 8 bases and J 4 bases, with 11 bases left between them. The CDR3 length is 12 residues. Germline loops: CDR1 MGHDK, CDR2 SYGVNS. CDR3 residues: CASSGQSYGYTF. The CDR3 nucleotides read TGTGCCAGCTCAGGACAGAGCTATGGCTACACCTTC.

The gene calls are TRBV5-8 and TRBJ2-1; 9 nucleotides match TRBD2. The V gene's germline CDR1 is SGHTS and CDR2 YDEGEE. V was pared by 2 bases and J by 4 bases, with 7 bases of the junction left unmatched. The CDR3 contains 16 residues. The CDR3 DNA is TGTGCCAGCAGCTTCCTAGCGGGACACACATACAATGAGCAGTTCTTC. This codes for CASSFLAGHTYNEQFF.

This clone was picked up a small number of times. The chain is built from TRBV10-3 and TRBJ2-2; TRBD2 aligns across 11 bases. The ends lost 11 bases at V and 4 bases at J; junction bases unmatched: 9. The CDR3 runs to 15 residues. The germline V gene has CDR1 ENHRY and CDR2 SYGVKD. The CDR3 region is CASNPGLAGTGELFF. The CDR3 region has the DNA TGTGCCTCCAATCCCGGACTAGCGGGCACCGGGGAGCTGTTTTTT.